These 13 T cell receptor beta chains share one sample of origin, sequenced in a study of blood T cells in healthy people across ages. A J-beta primer mix and a sample-barcoded 5' primer were used in a second PCR of roughly 6 to 11 cycles. TCRdb re-derived calls from the 5' RACE reads in MiXCR, one entry per CDR3 protein. The sample lists roughly 2 million distinct CDR3 sequences, around 48% occurring once. The sequenced material came from blood. The receptors here all came from a woman between 40 and 50 years old in good health.

This clonotype occurred a few times. This chain uses TRBV29-1 with TRBJ2-4; tentative D call: TRBD2 (6 bases). The DNA end favors TRBJ2-7, so the J call may be wrong. This CDR3 is built from 13 residues. Germline values: CDR1 SQVTM, CDR2 ANQGSEA. The CDR3 here is CSVEHGGLYEQYF. CDR3 in DNA: TGCAGCGTTGAGCACGGGGGACTCTACGAGCAGTACTTC.

This clonotype was counted between two and nine times. The gene calls are TRBV20-1 and TRBJ2-5; a weak D match, TRBD1 (6 bases). Judging by the DNA end, TRBJ2-7 fits better; the J call may be wrong. The CDR3 sequence is 13 residues long. Germline CDR1 DFQATT, CDR2 SNEGSKA (reference sequence). The CDR3 DNA sequence: TGCAGTGCTAGCCCCAGGGGAGTTTACGAGCAGTACTTC. Translating gives CSASPRGVYEQYF.

The chain has TRBV4-1 and TRBJ1-5, with a tentative D call TRBD1 (6 bases). CDR3 length: 15 amino acids. CDR1 and CDR2 (germline): MGHRA, YSYEKL. V gave up 7 bases and J gave up 6 bases, with 19 bases separating them. For the CDR3, the DNA is TGCGCCAGCACCCCTCTTGCGGGGGCAGTTCAGCCCCAGCATTTT. Protein sequence: CASTPLAGAVQPQHF.

This clonotype was seen a few times. The chain recombines TRBV4-3 with TRBJ2-6; 9 positions agree with TRBD1. The CDR3 has 19 residues. The germline V gene encodes CDR1 LGHNA and CDR2 YSLEER. Unmatched junction bases numbered 11, after V lost 4 bases and J lost 1 base. The CDR3 DNA is TGCGCCAGCAGCCTGCGCCGGGACAGGGTTTTGTCTGGGGCCAACGTCCTGACTTTC. Translating gives CASSLRRDRVLSGANVLTF.

The chain recombines TRBV27 with TRBJ2-1; 7 positions agree with TRBD2. This CDR3 contains 13 residues. The V and J ends lost 8 bases and 5 bases, in that order; junction bases with no gene match: 6. Germline V gene lookup returns CDR1 MNHEY and CDR2 SMNVEV (reference sequence). CDR3 in amino acids: CASRSLADNEQFF. CDR3 DNA: TGTGCCAGCCGGAGTCTAGCGGACAATGAGCAGTTCTTC.

This clonotype occurred a few times. The chain joins TRBV2 to TRBJ2-1; the D is unclear. Trimming left V 8 bases short and J 7 bases short, with 15 bases between. Germline CDR1 reads SNHLY; CDR2 reads FYNNEI. The CDR3 covers 13 residues. CDR3 amino acids: CASALGRWNEQFF. The CDR3 region has the DNA TGTGCCAGCGCCCTCGGCAGGTGGAATGAGCAGTTCTTC.

This clonotype turned up a few times. This rearrangement joins TRBV10-3 to TRBJ2-5; 10 positions match TRBD1. This CDR3 comprises 17 residues. Germline values: CDR1 ENHRY, CDR2 SYGVKD. Unmatched junction bases numbered 13, after V lost 4 bases and J lost 5 bases. The CDR3 DNA reads TGTGCCATCAGTGCCCAACCGGGACAGGGGATGGGGGAGACCCAGTACTTC. Translated, it gives CAISAQPGQGMGETQYF.

V usage is TRBV28 and J usage is TRBJ2-1, with a weak D call TRBD2 (7 bases). From germline, CDR1 is MDHEN and CDR2 SYDVKM. The length of the CDR3 is 16 residues. V was clipped by 2 bases and J by 1 base, with 12 bases between them. The CDR3 region has the DNA TGTGCCAGCAGTTTAGGGGGGGGCTGGTCCTACAATGAGCAGTTCTTC. Its translation is CASSLGGGWSYNEQFF.

The V gene is TRBV11-1, the J gene TRBJ2-7; 7 bases are a match to TRBD1. Germline values: CDR1 SGHAT, CDR2 FQDESV (reference sequence). The CDR3 has 13 amino acids. V lost 4 bases, J lost 3 bases, and 3 bases stayed unmatched. CDR3 nucleotide sequence: TGTGCCAGCAGCTACAGGGGCGACTACGAGCAGTACTTC. This encodes CASSYRGDYEQYF.

This clonotype was seen once. V is TRBV5-4 and J is TRBJ2-3; D might be TRBD2 (7 bases). The germline CDR1 and CDR2 sequences are SGHNT and YYREEE (reference sequence). V was pared by 1 base and J by 5 bases, with 17 bases between. The length of the CDR3 is 16 residues. Here the CDR3 DNA reads TGTGCCAGCAGCTTGAGGGGGGGGGCCAATAGAGATACGCAGTATTTT. Encoded protein: CASSLRGGANRDTQYF.

The chain recombines TRBV4-3 with TRBJ2-7; D possibly uses TRBD1 or TRBD2 (5 bases each). The CDR3 consists of 13 residues. Between the trimmed V and J ends, which lost 4 bases and 4 bases, there was a span of 11 bases. Germline CDR1 reads LGHNA; CDR2 reads YSLEER. The CDR3 loop is CASSPFEGYEQYF. The CDR3 bases are TGCGCCAGCAGCCCATTCGAGGGGTACGAGCAGTACTTC.

V and J are TRBV24-1 and TRBJ2-1; 7 bases agree with TRBD1. The CDR3 is 14 residues long. V trimming: 5 bases; J trimming: 8 bases; junction bases outside the gene matches: 8. Germline V CDR1 and CDR2: KGHDR, SFDVKD. CDR3 sequence reads: CATSAQGSLDEQFF. The CDR3 DNA is TGTGCCACCAGTGCACAGGGGAGTTTGGATGAGCAGTTCTTC.

The chain joins TRBV6-5 to TRBJ2-1, with D hard to call. The CDR3 totals 19 residues. CDR1 is MNHEY and CDR2 is SVGAGI in the germline V gene. Trimming left V 2 bases short and J 4 bases short, with 24 bases between. The CDR3 DNA reads TGTGCCAGCAGTTACCAGGTCCCCTTCAGTGAGAGAGAGTACAATGAGCAGTTCTTC. Its protein is CASSYQVPFSEREYNEQFF.